The 16 T cell receptor beta chains in this list originate from one sample, sequenced in a study of shared clonotypes between healthy human individuals. Some clones are missing from TCRdb's copy, which holds only in-frame ones; the method was immunoSEQ multiplex PCR. The data show 950,000 to 1,300,000 clones, more than 65% seen once. The sequenced sample was memory CD4+ T cells sorted from blood. Subset indicated: CD45RA-negative fraction. These receptor sequences come from a man aged 18 to 29 in good health.

V is TRBV6-5 and J is TRBJ2-3; the D gene is possibly TRBD1 (5 bases). The germline gives CDR1 MNHEY, CDR2 SVGAGI. The CDR3 extends over 14 amino acids. V lost 6 bases and J lost 3, with 13 bases in between. The CDR3 protein is CASRPTGRTDTQYF. The CDR3 region has the DNA TGTGCCAGCAGACCCACAGGTCGGACAGATACGCAGTATTTT.

The chain carries TRBV27 and TRBJ1-1; TRBD1 agrees at 8 bases. In germline, CDR1 is MNHEY, CDR2 SMNVEV (reference sequence). The CDR3 extends over 16 amino acids. With 3 bases clipped from V and 1 base from J, the junction kept 7 bases outside the gene matches. As DNA, the CDR3 is TGTGCCAGCAGTTTCTATTCTGGACAGGGGAACACTGAAGCTTTCTTT. As protein: CASSFYSGQGNTEAFF.

Comments on this clone: Within the sample, other DNA sequences also encode this same CDR3. The chain has TRBV7-2 and TRBJ2-3, with no clear D. V was shortened by 0 bases and J by 0 bases, with 4 bases between the two germline ends. Germline V gene sequence: CDR1 SGHTA, CDR2 FQGNSA. CDR3 size: 14 residues. The CDR3 is CASSLAGSTDTQYF. CDR3 nucleotide sequence: TGTGCCAGCAGCTTAGCGGGGAGCACAGATACGCAGTATTTT.

CDR3 loop: CASSATGGSEQYF. The CDR3 region has the DNA TGTGCCAGCAGCGCGACAGGGGGCAGCGAGCAGTACTTC. The gene calls are TRBV7-2 and TRBJ2-7, with 10 bases aligning to TRBD1. J was trimmed by 6 bases and V by 5 bases; bases with no gene match: 4. This CDR3 has 13 residues. Germline V gene data show CDR1 as SGHTA and CDR2 as FQGNSA.

CDR3 nucleotides: TGTGCCAGCAGCCAAGGCCAGGCCAGCACAGATACGCAGTATTTT. Amino acids: CASSQGQASTDTQYF. The rearrangement links TRBV14 to TRBJ2-3; D gene ambiguous. The CDR3 covers 15 residues. The V and J ends lost 1 base and 0 bases respectively, with 8 bases between them. Germline CDR1 and CDR2: SGHDN and FVKESK.

This chain uses TRBV29-1 with TRBJ2-1, with 9 bases identical to TRBD1. CDR1 is SQVTM and CDR2 is ANQGSEA in the germline V gene. The ends lost 6 bases at V and 5 bases at J; junction bases unmatched: 5. This CDR3 is built from 13 residues. CDR3 amino acids: CSVTGGGHNEQFF. CDR3 sequence (DNA): TGCAGCGTGACAGGGGGGGGGCACAATGAGCAGTTCTTC.

This chain connects TRBV5-1 to TRBJ2-2, with TRBD1 as a possible D gene (7 bases). Deletions cut 0 bases from V and 2 bases from J, with 17 bases between. This CDR3 contains 18 residues. The V gene's germline CDR1 is SGHRS and CDR2 YFSETQ. CDR3 in amino acids: CASSLEGAGRINTGELFF. CDR3 DNA sequence: TGCGCCAGCAGCTTGGAGGGGGCGGGACGGATAAACACCGGGGAGCTGTTTTTT. Together with reference TRBV5-1 and TRBJ2-2, the CDR3 gives the full variable domain: KAGVTQTPRYLIKTRGQQVTLSCSPISGHRSVSWYQQTPGQGLQFLFEYFSETQRNKGNFPGRFSGRQFSNSRSEMNVSTLELGDSALYLCASSLEGAGRINTGELFFGEGSRLTVL.

This clone was found a few times. The chain combines TRBV6-1 with TRBJ2-7; a possible D gene is TRBD1 (5 bases). The CDR3 runs 15 residues. Germline CDR1 reads MNHNS; CDR2 reads SASEGT. The ends were cut back, 4 bases at V and 2 bases at J, with 15 bases in the middle. CDR3 region: CASSGRQLGAYEQYF. The CDR3 nucleotides read TGTGCCAGCAGTGGTAGACAGCTAGGGGCCTACGAGCAGTACTTC.

The chain's CDR3 is CASTYRDGEVGTYYGYTF. Written as DNA, the CDR3 is TGTGCCAGCACCTATAGGGACGGAGAGGTAGGAACCTACTATGGCTACACCTTC. V is TRBV21-1 and J is TRBJ1-2. TRBV21-1 is a recognized pseudogene. This CDR3 has 18 residues.

V is TRBV5-6 and J is TRBJ2-2; D unclear. Germline CDR1 and CDR2: SGHDT and YYEEEE. V lost 1 base to trimming and J lost 4 bases, with 11 bases between them. The CDR3 runs to 15 residues. As DNA, the CDR3 is TGTGCCAGCAGCTTGCGACTCCACCTCACCGGGGAGCTGTTTTTT. Its translation is CASSLRLHLTGELFF.

CDR3 amino acids: CASSYMRQQYF. CDR3 sequence (DNA): TGTGCCAGCAGTTACATGCGACAGCAGTACTTC. This chain joins TRBV6-5 and TRBJ2-7; D not resolved. Trimming removed 2 bases from V and 8 bases from J, with 7 bases in between. This CDR3 contains 11 residues. Germline values: CDR1 MNHEY, CDR2 SVGAGI.

The V call is TRBV7-2, the J call TRBJ2-3, with a weak D call TRBD1 (6 bases). This CDR3 contains 14 residues. Per germline, CDR1 SGHTA and CDR2 FQGNSA. V gave up 5 bases and J gave up 2 bases, with 11 bases separating them. The CDR3 loop reads CASSNDRNTDTQYF. In nucleotides, the CDR3 is TGTGCCAGCAGCAACGACAGGAACACAGATACGCAGTATTTT.

This clone was picked up a small number of times. The chain's CDR3 is CASSKRCQPQHF. DNA for the CDR3: TGTGCCAGCAGTAAGAGATGTCAGCCCCAGCATTTT. This rearrangement joins TRBV6-4 to TRBJ1-5; D gene ambiguous. CDR1 is MRHNA and CDR2 is SNTAGT in the germline V gene. Trimming stripped 5 bases from V and 6 bases from J, with 8 bases between. The CDR3 covers 12 residues.

This chain uses TRBV27 with TRBJ2-3; D is perhaps TRBD2 (6 bases). The CDR3 length is 14 residues. Germline assignment: CDR1 MNHEY and CDR2 SMNVEV (reference sequence). Trimming pared 6 bases from V and 6 bases from J, leaving 16 bases between. In DNA, the CDR3 is TGTGCCAGCAGAGTGGGACTGTTTGTGGATACGCAGTATTTT. Residues: CASRVGLFVDTQYF.

The chain combines TRBV11-2 with TRBJ2-7; D possibly corresponds to TRBD2 (6 bases). V was shortened by 3 bases and J by 3 bases, with 12 bases between the two germline ends. The CDR3 spans 14 residues. Per the germline V gene, CDR1 is SGHAT and CDR2 is FQNNGV. This CDR3 is CASSLEGVIYEQYF. For the CDR3, the DNA is TGTGCCAGCAGCTTGGAGGGAGTAATCTACGAGCAGTACTTC.

The chain uses TRBV4-1 and TRBJ2-7; D may be TRBD1 or TRBD2 (6 bases each). Germline CDR1 is MGHRA and CDR2 is YSYEKL. The V end was cut by 1 base, the J end by 6 bases, with 16 bases between. The CDR3 runs to 15 residues. CDR3 loop: CASSQVYWGAGEQYF. CDR3 in DNA: TGCGCCAGCAGCCAAGTTTATTGGGGGGCTGGCGAGCAGTACTTC.